The 5 T cell receptor beta chains reported below all come from one sample, sequenced in a study of response to subunit inactivated influenza vaccine. TCRdb processed the RT-PCR reads anew with MiXCR; each CDR3 protein has one entry. Of about half a million distinct CDR3 sequences in the sample, about 25% are singletons; the top ten hold around 2%. The sample here was CD4+ T cells sorted from PBMCs, taken more than 4 days after vaccination. The receptor source for this set is a man over 45 who received an inactivated influenza vaccine.

This clonotype was recorded at least ten times. The chain carries TRBV24-1 and TRBJ2-7; D possibly uses TRBD1 or TRBD2 (5 bases each). The V and J ends lost 3 bases and 7 bases respectively, with 12 bases between them. Looked up from germline, CDR1 is KGHDR and CDR2 is SFDVKD. The CDR3 runs 13 residues. The CDR3 is CATSDRDPREQYF. CDR3 sequence (DNA): TGTGCCACCAGTGATCGGGACCCGAGGGAGCAGTACTTC.

This clonotype has only a few counts. The V call is TRBV6-2 or TRBV6-3, the J call TRBJ2-1; 7 nucleotides match TRBD2. In germline, CDR1 is MNHEY, CDR2 SVGEGT. The CDR3 runs to 16 residues. The J segment lost 0 bases and the V segment lost 8 bases, leaving 10 bases of the junction unmatched. CDR3 nucleotide sequence: TGTGCCAGCCGTTCCCCTAGCGGACGCTCCTACAATGAGCAGTTCTTC. The encoded protein is CASRSPSGRSYNEQFF.

V usage is TRBV7-2 and J usage is TRBJ1-6, with 7 bases identical to TRBD1. The ends lost 8 bases at V and 2 bases at J; junction bases unmatched: 9. This CDR3 is 16 amino acids long. Germline CDR1 is SGHTA and CDR2 is FQGNSA. CDR3 amino acids: CASHGPGQPYNSPLHF. The CDR3, as DNA: TGTGCCAGCCATGGCCCGGGACAGCCCTATAATTCACCCCTCCACTTT.

The V gene is TRBV20-1, the J gene TRBJ2-1, with a weak D call TRBD2 (5 bases). V was cut by 6 bases and J by 0 bases, with 12 bases left in between. Germline V gene data show CDR1 as DFQATT and CDR2 as SNEGSKA (reference sequence). The CDR3 runs to 14 residues. CDR3 sequence: CSALTGSSYNEQFF. CDR3 DNA: TGCAGTGCCCTGACGGGGAGCTCCTACAATGAGCAGTTCTTC.

This clonotype was counted between two and nine times. The rearrangement uses TRBV5-6 and TRBJ2-7; the match to TRBD2 covers 12 bases. The CDR3 is made up of 16 amino acids. J gave up 4 bases and V 4 bases, and 9 bases lay outside the gene matches. CDR1 and CDR2 (germline): SGHDT, YYEEEE. The CDR3: CASSPATSGSLYEQYF. The CDR3 nucleotides read TGTGCCAGCAGCCCGGCGACTAGCGGGAGCTTGTACGAGCAGTACTTC.